The text below deals with one T cell receptor (beta chain). The antigen is undetermined. This entry is derived from a study of monozygotic twins with inflammatory bowel disease. Donors gave about 2.5 ml of blood apiece. Germline V gene lookup returns CDR1 DFQATT and CDR2 SNEGSKA (reference sequence). This CDR3 has 15 amino acids. General study results and limits: Background noise in patient repertoires may stem from differing immunosuppressive treatments.

Nested PCRs of approximately 16 and 10 cycles, two in total, were run on TCRalpha and TCRbeta cDNA. TCRdb reprocessed the 5' RACE reads, keeping one entry per CDR3 protein, no DNA. The table lists approximately 330,000 distinct CDR3 sequences, with under 2.5% in the top ten. The material sequenced was blood. This TCR was recovered from a human donor with ulcerative colitis or Crohn's disease, or a healthy co-twin of an affected twin (not recorded which). The chain couples TRBV20-1 to TRBJ2-5; TCRdb gives TRBD1 as the D gene, but with no DNA this cannot be confirmed. CDR3 protein: CSAVPPGVLQETQYF.